The following is a T cell receptor (beta chain) sequence with its context. The antigen is not known. The data belong to a study of cytomegalovirus exposure and HLA in healthy donors. V lost 0 bases and J lost 7; bases outside the gene matches: 4. CDR1 and CDR2 (germline): ENHRY, SYGVKD. The length of the CDR3 is 16 residues. It was with 60 Vbeta and 13 Jbeta primers that the PCR ran. Study processing details: A follow-up analysis tallied around 80 million unique TCR beta chains, 8.5 million to 14 million shared. Sequencing used immunoSEQ multiplex PCR; TCRdb keeps in-frame clones, though not all of them. V, J and clone size reflect that table, while D and trimming were determined from the DNA. Here the sample spans tens of thousands of clones, approximately 76% being singletons. Regarding the study as a whole: Accurate prediction of HLA-A and HLA-B alleles (for most subjects) was reportedly achieved from TCR beta sequences. When a later analysis was performed, an Asian-associated ancestry cluster reportedly had fewer N-insertions than the approximately 600-donor mean. Accounts indicate the classifier identified cytomegalovirus status with strong specificity and sensitivity.

This receptor was identified in a man younger than 40 in good health and CMV-seropositive. Sequenced: PBMCs. The rearrangement joins TRBV10-3 to TRBJ2-1; 12 bases align to TRBD2. CDR3 sequence (DNA): TGTGCCATCAGTGAGTCCCTAGCGGGAGGGCTTAATGAGCAGTTCTTC. Amino acids: CAISESLAGGLNEQFF.